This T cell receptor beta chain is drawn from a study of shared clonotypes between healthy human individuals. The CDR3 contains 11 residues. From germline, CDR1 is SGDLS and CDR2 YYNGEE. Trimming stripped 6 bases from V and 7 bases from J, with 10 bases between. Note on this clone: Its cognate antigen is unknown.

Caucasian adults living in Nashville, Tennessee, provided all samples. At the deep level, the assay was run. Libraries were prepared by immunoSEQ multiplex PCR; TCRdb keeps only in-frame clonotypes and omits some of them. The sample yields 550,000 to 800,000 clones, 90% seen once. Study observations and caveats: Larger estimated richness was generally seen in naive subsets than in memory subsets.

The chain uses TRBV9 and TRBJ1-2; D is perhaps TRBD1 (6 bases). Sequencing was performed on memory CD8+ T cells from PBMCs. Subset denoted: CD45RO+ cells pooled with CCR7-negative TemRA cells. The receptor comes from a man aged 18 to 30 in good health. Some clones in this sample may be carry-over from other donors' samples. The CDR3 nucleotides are TGTGCCAGCACCCAAGGGGGTGGCTACACCTTC. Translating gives CASTQGGGYTF.